A selection of T cell receptor beta chains follows, all from one sample in a study of brain T cells in children with intractable seizures. TCRdb's copy holds only in-frame clones and misses some; the assay was immunoSEQ multiplex PCR. The data hold fewer than 150,000 clones, with roughly 94% observed a single time. Sample: peripheral blood, taken at surgery. The receptors derive from a boy less than two years old with hemimegalencephaly and intractable seizures. CDR3s include the opening cysteine and the closing phenylalanine or tryptophan. Each record gives: D gene, V gene, J gene, clone size, CDR3 length, CDR3 DNA, CDR3 protein. A D gene is named only where the DNA matches it firmly. Size values are once, few and many counts, or a class for expanded clones, and some rows have none.

TRBD1	TRBV11-3	TRBJ2-7	NA	13	TGTGCCAGCAGCTTAGGTCGTCAGGGGGTGCAGTACTTC	CASSLGRQGVQYF
TRBD2	TRBV5-6	TRBJ2-1	NA	13	TGTGCCAGCGGACTAGCGGGAGGGCGTGAGCAGTTCTTC	CASGLAGGREQFF
NA	TRBV7-8	TRBJ2-1	once	14	TGTGCCAGCAGCTTCAATACCGAGGGCGGCCTACAGTTCTTC	CASSFNTEGGLQFF
NA	TRBV5-6	TRBJ2-7	NA	15	TGTGCCAGCAGCACTCCCGGGACGGTCTCCTACGAGCAGTACTTC	CASSTPGTVSYEQYF
TRBD2	TRBV27	TRBJ2-5	NA	16	TGTGCCAGCAGTTTCCCCAGACTAGCGATCCAAGAGACCCAGTACTTC	CASSFPRLAIQETQYF
NA	TRBV9	TRBJ2-5	NA	18	TGTGCCAGCAGCGTAGGGCTGGGAGACAGCCGGTACCAAGAGACCCAGTACTTC	CASSVGLGDSRYQETQYF
TRBD2	TRBV6-4	TRBJ2-1	NA	16	TGTGCCAGCAGTGGGGCCGGGACTAGCGGTTCCAAGGCTCCGTTCTTC	CASSGAGTSGSKAPFF
TRBD1	TRBV9	TRBJ2-7	NA	15	TGTGCCAGCAGCGTAGGGACAGGGGGCTCCTACGAGCAGTACTTC	CASSVGTGGSYEQYF
TRBD1	TRBV4-1	TRBJ1-1	once	15	TGCGCCAGCAGCCAAGATCTCGGGGGACAGGCTGAAGCTTTCTTT	CASSQDLGGQAEAFF
NA	TRBV15	TRBJ1-2	NA	15	TGTGCCACCAGCAGAGATCGGGCGGTATCGGAGGGCTACACCTTC	CATSRDRAVSEGYTF
NA	TRBV20-1	TRBJ2-1	NA	15	TGCAGTGCTAGTCGGTCGGGAAGCTCCTACAATGAGCAGTTCTTC	CSASRSGSSYNEQFF
TRBD2	TRBV18	TRBJ2-7	NA	16	TGTGCCAGCTCACCGGGGCCAGGACTAGCGGGCTACGAGCAGTACTTC	CASSPGPGLAGYEQYF
NA	TRBV7-9	TRBJ2-7	NA	17	TGTGCCAGCAGCTTAGGTCATGGGAGGGGGGGTGTCTACGAGCAGTACTTC	CASSLGHGRGGVYEQYF
TRBD1	TRBV6-4	TRBJ1-1	NA	15	TGTGCCAGCAGCCGCAGTACAGGGGGGACCACTGAAGCTTTCTTT	CASSRSTGGTTEAFF
NA	TRBV9	TRBJ2-7	NA	14	TGTGCCAGCAGCGTAGGGTCAGCCTTCTACGAGCAGTACTTC	CASSVGSAFYEQYF
NA	TRBV18	TRBJ2-4	NA	14	TGTGCCAGCTCGTTCCGGGGAGCCAAAAACATTCAGTACTTC	CASSFRGAKNIQYF
TRBD2	TRBV10-2	TRBJ2-7	NA	18	TGCGCCAGGGGGGGGCTAATGACTAGCGGGAGGGTACCGACCGAGCAGTACTTC	CARGGLMTSGRVPTEQYF
NA	TRBV27	TRBJ2-1	NA	15	TGTGCCAGCAGTTCCCCCCCTCCCGTTAGGAATGAGCAGTTCTTC	CASSSPPPVRNEQFF
NA	TRBV2	TRBJ2-7	few	15	TGTGCCAGCAGTGATCTGACATCGGACGCGTTCGAGCAGTACTTC	CASSDLTSDAFEQYF
NA	TRBV4-1	TRBJ1-4	NA	15	TGCGCCAGCAGCCAAGATGAGGGGTGGAGGGAAAAACTGTTTTTT	CASSQDEGWREKLFF
TRBD2	TRBV7-8	TRBJ2-1	NA	15	TGTGCCAGCAGCTTAGCGGGAGGGAACTACAATGAGCAGTTCTTC	CASSLAGGNYNEQFF
TRBD1	TRBV6-6	TRBJ2-7	NA	14	TGTGCCAGCCAACAGGGACAGGGGTCCTACGAGCAGTACTTC	CASQQGQGSYEQYF
NA	TRBV27	TRBJ2-5	NA	14	TGTGCCAGCAGTTTAGGTAGCCCACAAGAGACCCAGTACTTC	CASSLGSPQETQYF
NA	TRBV3-1/TRBV3-2	TRBJ2-7	NA	13	TGTGCCAGCAGCCAAACGGACTCCTACGAGCAGTACTTC	CASSQTDSYEQYF
TRBD2	TRBV5-1	TRBJ2-1	NA	21	TGCGCCAGCAGCTTCCCGATAAGGACTAGCGGGAAGGTGGGACCCTACAATGAGCAGTTCTTC	CASSFPIRTSGKVGPYNEQFF
NA	TRBV5-6	TRBJ1-2	NA	14	TGTGCCAGCAGCTTGGAGTGGTCCTACTATGGCTACACCTTC	CASSLEWSYYGYTF
TRBD2	TRBV9	TRBJ2-1	NA	19	TGTGCCAGCAGCGTAGCTACAGCGGGAGGACCATATCTCTACAATGAGCAGTTCTTC	CASSVATAGGPYLYNEQFF
TRBD1	TRBV9	TRBJ1-2	NA	16	TGTGCCAGCACGCCTTTGTGGAGGGGGCAGGACTATGGCTACACCTTC	CASTPLWRGQDYGYTF
NA	TRBV2	TRBJ2-1	NA	16	TGTGCCAGCAGTTTGATCCGCGCGGGTGGGGGCGATGAGCAGTTCTTC	CASSLIRAGGGDEQFF
TRBD1	TRBV11-2	TRBJ1-5	NA	17	TGTGCCAGCAGCTTTTCCGGGACAGGGGGCTTTTTTCAGCCCCAGCATTTT	CASSFSGTGGFFQPQHF
NA	TRBV6-6	TRBJ2-1	once	15	TGTGCCAGCAGTTACTTTCAGAGTTCCTACAATGAGCAGTTCTTC	CASSYFQSSYNEQFF
TRBD1	TRBV9	TRBJ1-2	NA	11	TGTGCCAGCAGCGGACAGGGGCACTACACCTTC	CASSGQGHYTF
TRBD1	TRBV12-5	TRBJ1-4	NA	15	TGTGCTAGTGGTTCGGCCGGGACAGGGGACGAAAAACTGTTTTTT	CASGSAGTGDEKLFF
TRBD2	TRBV28	TRBJ2-1	NA	17	TGTGCCAGCAGTTTATGGGGTGGTAGCGGGAGCGGAGATGAGCAGTTCTTC	CASSLWGGSGSGDEQFF
TRBD1	TRBV10-3	TRBJ2-2	NA	15	TGTGCCATCATGTCTCCGGGACAGGGGACCGGGGAGCTGTTTTTT	CAIMSPGQGTGELFF
NA	TRBV3-1/TRBV3-2	TRBJ1-1	NA	16	TGTGCCAGCAGCCGAATGGGAGGTGGGAGGAACACTGAAGCTTTCTTT	CASSRMGGGRNTEAFF
NA	TRBV6-7	TRBJ2-5	NA	14	TGTGCCAGCAGTTCGAACAAGAGGGGAGAGACCCAGTACTTC	CASSSNKRGETQYF
NA	TRBV6-5	TRBJ1-5	NA	15	TGTGCCAGCAGCCCCCTCGCGAGACCAAATCAGCCCCAGCATTTT	CASSPLARPNQPQHF
NA	TRBV9	TRBJ1-4	NA	15	TGTGCCAGCAGCGCCGGGGGTTGGAATAATGAAAAACTGTTTTTT	CASSAGGWNNEKLFF
NA	TRBV9	TRBJ1-4	NA	16	TGTGCCAGCAGCGCTCGCGGGCCCAGAGGCGGCGAAAAACTGTTTTTT	CASSARGPRGGEKLFF
NA	TRBV7-2	TRBJ2-3	NA	17	TGTGCCAGCAGCCCCGGGGCCGTAGGGCCGGGCACAGATACGCAGTATTTT	CASSPGAVGPGTDTQYF
NA	TRBV24-1	TRBJ1-5	NA	12	TGTGCCACCAGTCGGGCCAATCAGCCCCAGCATTTT	CATSRANQPQHF
TRBD2	TRBV27	TRBJ2-2	NA	16	TGTGCCAGCGGATGGACTAGCGGGAGCTTCACCGGGGAGCTGTTTTTT	CASGWTSGSFTGELFF